These T cell receptor beta chains were read from a single sample in a study of blood T cell repertoires in COVID-19. Method: immunoSEQ multiplex PCR; TCRdb's copy keeps in-frame clones and lacks some. This sample has 60,000 or so clones; approximately 90% occur once, and the top ten carry about 9%. Specimen: peripheral blood. These TCRs come from a human donor with active COVID-19. The donor label of this sample is uncertain. Both conserved end residues are trimmed from each CDR3. D genes are given only for firm matches.

CDR3 length | D gene | J gene | V gene | CDR3 protein
13 | . | TRBJ2-1 | TRBV7-2 | ASSLGSNTYNEQF
13 | . | TRBJ2-3 | TRBV5-8 | ASSLSVGGLNTQY
11 | TRBD1 | TRBJ1-1 | TRBV29-1 | SVYRGLNTEAF
15 | . | TRBJ1-2 | TRBV15 | ATSRDFGSVETYGYT
12 | . | TRBJ2-1 | TRBV6-2/TRBV6-3 | ASTPGQTLNEQF
11 | . | TRBJ2-3 | TRBV5-1 | ATALRGGDTQY
15 | TRBD2 | TRBJ2-3 | TRBV6-2/TRBV6-3 | ASSYETSGRVGDTQY
16 | TRBD1 | TRBJ1-4 | TRBV30 | AWSVPGRGLRGNEKLF
16 | TRBD1 | TRBJ1-5 | TRBV4-1 | ASSQVGRDRVLGQPQH
11 | . | TRBJ1-1 | TRBV6-4 | ATPRVLDTEAF
13 | TRBD2 | TRBJ2-7 | TRBV11-2 | ASSFGLASTYEQY
11 | . | TRBJ1-2 | TRBV18 | ASSPRGLTGYT
14 | TRBD2 | TRBJ2-5 | TRBV7-6 | ASSLNQLAGQETQY
17 | TRBD2 | TRBJ2-6 | TRBV9 | ASSVVPSGRGSGANVLT
14 | TRBD1 | TRBJ2-6 | TRBV7-9 | ASSTHRGAGANVLT
12 | . | TRBJ1-4 | TRBV7-2 | ASSLAALGEKLF
14 | TRBD1 | TRBJ2-1 | TRBV7-8 | ASSSNSGTGDGEQF
12 | TRBD1 | TRBJ1-2 | TRBV7-9 | ASSQGQRNYGYT